This T cell receptor (beta chain) was retrieved from a study of shared T cell receptors in the human thymus. Looked up from germline, CDR1 is LGHNT and CDR2 is FRNRAP. This CDR3 region has 13 residues. Trimming removed 6 bases from V and 4 bases from J; junction bases left unmatched: 5. Profiled with immunoSEQ multiplex PCR; TCRdb holds only in-frame clones, not every one. The sample lists some 640,000 clones; around 87% were seen once. The sample was also linked to a second study, of human thymus T cells. From that second work: It looked as if thymic and blood repertoires used V and J genes in a biased way.

The gene calls are TRBV12-5 and TRBJ1-1; 7 bases align to TRBD1. The clonotype comes from a boy in the first two years of life with a congenital heart defect. Sequenced: thymocytes. This chain's CDR3 is CASGTGRSTEAFF. The CDR3 coding sequence is TGTGCTAGTGGGACAGGGAGGAGCACTGAAGCTTTCTTT. Full variable domain (missing parts from reference TRBV12-5 and TRBJ1-1): DARVTQTPRHKVTEMGQEVTMRCQPILGHNTVFWYRQTMMQGLELLAYFRNRAPLDDSGMPKDRFSAEMPDATLATLKIQPSEPRDSAVYFCASGTGRSTEAFFGQGTRLTVV.